This T cell receptor beta chain was obtained from a study of blood T cell repertoires in COVID-19. The ends lost 8 bases at V and 2 bases at J; junction bases unmatched: 6. CDR3 length: 14 residues. Germline V gene data show CDR1 as MNHEY and CDR2 as SVGAGI. This table comes from immunoSEQ multiplex PCR, and its TCRdb copy is limited to in-frame clones, with some not included. Here the sample spans under 250,000 clones, 70% to 85% being singletons. Cohort 3 recovery required two negative PCRs, clearance, or symptom resolution. The material sequenced was PBMCs or T cells enriched from blood (not recorded which). This TCR was sampled from a woman aged 55-69 years who had recovered from COVID-19. The V gene is TRBV6-5, the J gene TRBJ1-1; 9 bases are a match to TRBD1. Here the CDR3 DNA reads TGTGCCAGCGGGACAGGGACCTATAACACTGAAGCTTTCTTT. Protein sequence: CASGTGTYNTEAFF.